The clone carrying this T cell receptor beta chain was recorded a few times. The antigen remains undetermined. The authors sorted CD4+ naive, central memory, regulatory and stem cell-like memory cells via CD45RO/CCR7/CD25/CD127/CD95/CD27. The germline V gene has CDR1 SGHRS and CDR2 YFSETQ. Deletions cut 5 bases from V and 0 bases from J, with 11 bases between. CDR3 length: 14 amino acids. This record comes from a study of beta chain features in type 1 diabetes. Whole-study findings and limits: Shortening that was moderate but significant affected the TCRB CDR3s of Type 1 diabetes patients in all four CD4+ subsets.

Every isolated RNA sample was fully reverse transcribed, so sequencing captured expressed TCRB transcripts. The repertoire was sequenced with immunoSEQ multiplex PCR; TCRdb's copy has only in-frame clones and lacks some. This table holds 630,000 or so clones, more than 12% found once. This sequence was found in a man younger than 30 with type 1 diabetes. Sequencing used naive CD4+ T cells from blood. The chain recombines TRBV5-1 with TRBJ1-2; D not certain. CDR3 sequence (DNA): TGCGCCAGCAGTTCGGACGGAACTAACTATGGCTACACCTTC. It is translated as CASSSDGTNYGYTF.